The rows below give T cell receptor beta chains drawn from one sample of a study of blood T cells in healthy people across ages. Each CDR3 protein gets one entry after TCRdb re-called the 5' RACE reads with MiXCR. The table shows around 1,800,000 distinct CDR3 sequences, with around 42% occurring only once. The sample was blood. All receptors derive from a human donor in good health. CDR3s include the opening cysteine and the closing phenylalanine or tryptophan. The order of the fields is J gene, clone size, V gene, D gene, CDR3 DNA, CDR3 protein. The D gene is left open where the match is weak. Not all rows give a size; the values are once, few, many and, for expanded clones, a class.

>TRBJ2-5|.|TRBV7-2|TRBD1
TGTGCCAGCAGTCCTGCGGGACAGGGGTTTGAGACCCAGTACTTC
CASSPAGQGFETQYF
>TRBJ1-1|.|TRBV12-3/TRBV12-4|.
TGTGCCAGCAGTTTCAACCTATTACCGAGGGGTCGGACTGAAGCTTTCTTT
CASSFNLLPRGRTEAFF
>TRBJ2-4|.|TRBV12-3/TRBV12-4|TRBD1
TGTGCCAGCAGTGTCACAGGGGTGGCGCAGTACTTC
CASSVTGVAQYF
>TRBJ2-1|few|TRBV5-1|TRBD2
TGCGCCAGCAGCTTGGACTCGCGGGGGGGATACAATGAGCAGTTCTTC
CASSLDSRGGYNEQFF
>TRBJ1-2|once|TRBV7-9|TRBD1
TGTGCCAGCAGCGCAGGACAGGCCCTGCTGTATGGCTACACCTTC
CASSAGQALLYGYTF
>TRBJ2-3|.|TRBV7-2|TRBD2
TGTGCCAGCAGCCCTAGCGGGGGGCTCCTTCGCACAGATACGCAGTATTTT
CASSPSGGLLRTDTQYF
>TRBJ2-1|few|TRBV20-1|.
TGCAGTGCTAGCTCAGGGGAATACAATGAGCAGTTCTTC
CSASSGEYNEQFF
>TRBJ1-2|.|TRBV20-1|.
TGCAGTGCTAGGGGGCAGGGGCAAGTCTATGGCTACACCTTC
CSARGQGQVYGYTF
>TRBJ1-4|.|TRBV20-1|.
TGCAGTGCTAGCAAATCGGCTAATGAAAAACTGTTTTTT
CSASKSANEKLFF
>TRBJ2-3|few|TRBV11-2|TRBD2
TGTGCCAGCAGCTTAGCTCCGGGTGGTATAGCGGGGGCAGATACGCAGTATTTT
CASSLAPGGIAGADTQYF
>TRBJ2-1|.|TRBV13|.
TGTGCCAGCAGCTTAGCGATGGGACCCATGTTCTTC
CASSLAMGPMFF
>TRBJ2-3|once|TRBV6-2/TRBV6-3|.
TGTGCCAGCTGTTGCGGGTACACAGATACGCGGTATTTT
CASCCGYTDTRYF
>TRBJ1-1|once|TRBV10-3|.
TGTGCCATCAGTGGGGAGGTCAGGAGTTCCGAAGCTTTCTTT
CAISGEVRSSEAFF
>TRBJ1-1|.|TRBV6-6|TRBD1
TGTGCCAGCAGTAAGGGACAGGAGAACACTGAAGCTTTCTTT
CASSKGQENTEAFF